This T cell receptor (beta chain) is from a study of shared clonotypes between healthy human individuals. Overall study results and limits: In having few donors, the study represented limited genetic and exposure-history diversity. Clonotypes shared by all four donors outscored non-shared clonotypes in generation probability.

This table comes from immunoSEQ multiplex PCR, and its TCRdb copy is limited to in-frame clones, with some not included. The sample lists a few million clones, approximately 92% occurring once. As regards this clone: Its antigen remains unidentified.

This sequence originates from a man younger than 35 in good health. Input material: naive CD4+ T cells sorted from blood. Subset given: CD45RA+ positively selected.

The CDR3 sequence: CSAQSLYEQYF. CDR3 bases: TGCAGTGCCCAATCCCTCTACGAGCAGTACTTC. The chain links TRBV20-1 to TRBJ2-7, with D hard to call. The CDR3 covers 11 residues. Germline loops: CDR1 DFQATT, CDR2 SNEGSKA (reference sequence). V lost 6 bases and J 3 bases, leaving 9 bases between the germline ends.